Following are 7 T cell receptor beta chains from one sample sequenced in a study of blood T cell repertoires in COVID-19. Data came from immunoSEQ multiplex PCR; TCRdb stores just in-frame clones and leaves some out. Of roughly 81,000 clones in the sample, approximately 90% were seen once. The material sequenced was peripheral blood. The receptor source for this set is a man aged 25-40 years with acute or convalescent COVID-19.

The chain recombines TRBV10-1 with TRBJ1-5; 9 bases fit TRBD1. The CDR3 consists of 17 residues. Germline V gene lookup returns CDR1 WNHNN and CDR2 SYGVQD (reference sequence). V shed 4 bases and J 4 bases; nucleotides not matched to a gene: 11. This CDR3 reads CASSAGPGQGRNQPQHF. In DNA, the CDR3 is TGCGCCAGCAGTGCGGGGCCGGGACAGGGAAGGAATCAGCCCCAGCATTTT.

The V gene is TRBV6-6, the J gene TRBJ2-7; D uncertain. Between the trimmed V and J ends, which lost 6 bases and 0 bases, there was a span of 15 bases. Germline assignment: CDR1 MNHNY and CDR2 SVGAGI (reference sequence). CDR3 length: 15 amino acids. CDR3 sequence reads: CASSDPGGTSYEQYF. The CDR3, as DNA: TGTGCCAGCAGCGACCCCGGCGGAACCTCCTACGAGCAGTACTTC.

The chain is built from TRBV9 and TRBJ2-3; D is ambiguous. Trimming stripped 4 bases from V and 2 bases from J, with 8 bases between. The CDR3 spans 13 residues. CDR1 and CDR2 (germline): SGDLS, YYNGEE. The CDR3 is CASSIADTDTQYF. CDR3 sequence (DNA): TGTGCCAGCAGCATCGCGGACACAGATACGCAGTATTTT.

The V gene is TRBV28, the J gene TRBJ2-7; D gene unclear. V lost 3 bases to trimming and J lost 4 bases, with 10 bases between them. Per germline, CDR1 MDHEN and CDR2 SYDVKM. CDR3 length equals 13 residues. This CDR3 reads CASSFSPTYEQYF. CDR3 sequence (DNA): TGTGCCAGCAGTTTTAGCCCCACTTACGAGCAGTACTTC.

In its sample, this clone was seen a few times. This chain uses TRBV12-3 or TRBV12-4 with TRBJ2-7; 8 bases match TRBD2. With V trimmed by 8 bases and J by 3 bases, 3 bases remained unmatched. CDR3 length: 12 residues. CDR3 sequence reads: CASRGGDYEQYF. In DNA, the CDR3 is TGTGCCAGCCGGGGGGGCGACTACGAGCAGTACTTC.

This chain links TRBV5-1 with TRBJ1-1; 8 bases agree with TRBD1. Germline V gene data show CDR1 as SGHRS and CDR2 as YFSETQ. The CDR3 totals 16 residues. The V and J ends lost 1 base and 4 bases, in that order; junction bases with no gene match: 9. Here the CDR3 reads CASSLRQGAVGTEAFF. The CDR3 nucleotides are TGCGCCAGCAGCTTGCGTCAGGGGGCCGTGGGCACTGAAGCTTTCTTT. Variable domain in full (rest from reference TRBV5-1 and TRBJ1-1): KAGVTQTPRYLIKTRGQQVTLSCSPISGHRSVSWYQQTPGQGLQFLFEYFSETQRNKGNFPGRFSGRQFSNSRSEMNVSTLELGDSALYLCASSLRQGAVGTEAFFGQGTRLTVV.

This chain uses TRBV9 with TRBJ2-7, with 7 bases identical to TRBD2. Per the germline V gene, CDR1 is SGDLS and CDR2 is YYNGEE. The CDR3 is 15 residues long. J gave up 6 bases and V 0 bases, and 9 bases lay outside the gene matches. CDR3 protein: CASSVDGRALGEQYF. For the CDR3, the DNA is TGTGCCAGCAGCGTAGATGGGAGGGCCTTGGGCGAGCAGTACTTC.